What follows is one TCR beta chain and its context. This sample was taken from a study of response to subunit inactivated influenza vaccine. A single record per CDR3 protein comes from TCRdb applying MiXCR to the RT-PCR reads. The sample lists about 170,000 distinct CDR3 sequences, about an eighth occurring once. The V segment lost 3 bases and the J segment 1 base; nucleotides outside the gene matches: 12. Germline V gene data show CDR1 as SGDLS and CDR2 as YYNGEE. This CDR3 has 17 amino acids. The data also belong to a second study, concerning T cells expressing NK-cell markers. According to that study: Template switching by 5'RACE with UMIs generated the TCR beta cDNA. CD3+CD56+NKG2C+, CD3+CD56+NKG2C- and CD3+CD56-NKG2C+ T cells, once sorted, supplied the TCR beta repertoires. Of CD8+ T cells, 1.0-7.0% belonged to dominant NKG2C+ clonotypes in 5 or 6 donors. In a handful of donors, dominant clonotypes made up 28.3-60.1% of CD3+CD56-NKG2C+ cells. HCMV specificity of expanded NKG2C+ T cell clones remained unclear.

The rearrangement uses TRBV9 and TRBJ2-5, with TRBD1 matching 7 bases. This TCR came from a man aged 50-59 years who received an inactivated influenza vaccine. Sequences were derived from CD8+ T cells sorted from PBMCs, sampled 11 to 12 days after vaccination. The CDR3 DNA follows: TGTGCCAGCAGCGCCCACTCAGGGGGACAAGTCCAAGAGACCCAGTACTTC. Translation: CASSAHSGGQVQETQYF.